The entry below gives a single T cell receptor beta chain sequence along with its context. Its specificity is not known. CDR1 SGHAT and CDR2 FQNNGV come from the germline V gene. The ends were cut back, 1 base at V and 6 bases at J, with 10 bases in the middle. CDR3 size: 13 residues. In the naive CD8 group, cells lacked CD45RO and were positively selected for CCR7, so terminally differentiated effector memory CD45RA+ cells were left out. The data stem from a study of shared clonotypes between healthy human individuals. General study points: Enrolling few donors narrowed the genetic and exposure-history diversity that was represented. With four donors compared, around 4.7% of naive CD4 clonotypes were shared.

The table came from immunoSEQ multiplex PCR; TCRdb's copy has only in-frame clones and leaves some out. This table has fewer than 1 million clones, 90% to 97% appearing once. The receptor comes from a man aged 25-45 years in good health. The sequenced sample consisted of naive CD8+ T cells sorted from blood. This rearrangement joins TRBV11-2 to TRBJ2-7, with D hard to call. This CDR3 is CASSLVLETEQYF. CDR3 DNA sequence: TGTGCCAGCAGCTTAGTCCTGGAAACCGAGCAGTACTTC.